This T cell receptor beta chain came from a study of T cells expressing NK-cell markers. The CDR3 runs to 18 residues. The germline V gene has CDR1 SQVTM and CDR2 ANQGSEA. Remarks on this clonotype: Its antigen is currently unknown.

Study findings and constraints: HCMV specificity of the expanded NKG2C+ T cell clones stayed unclear. In a few donors, these clonotypes also led the CD3+CD56-NKG2C+ fraction.

TCRdb derives one entry per CDR3 protein from the 5' RACE reads, leaving out DNA. The sample shows 250,000 to 300,000 distinct CDR3 sequences, and 0.39% sits with its ten largest clones. This TCR was recovered from a man in his late teens or twenties in good health. The chain employs TRBV29-1 and TRBJ2-1; TCRdb selects TRBD2, and the lack of DNA leaves this call unchecked. Input material: blood T cells: a sorted CD56 or NKG2C T cell subset, CD4+ or CD8+ T cells, or bulk PBMC T cells (not recorded which). CDR3 amino acids: CSVEWLAGVPGHVNEQFF.